The 6 T cell receptor beta chains in this list originate from one sample, sequenced in a study of blood T cell repertoires in COVID-19 (TCRdb year 2020). The protocol used for the library was the immunoSEQ multiplex PCR assay. TCRdb obtained this table from immuneACCESS and retained in-frame rearrangements with V and J assigned. These tables miss some clones; where compared with another copy, unresolved V genes account for less than half of the shortfall, and the remainder is unexplained. Across this sample there are approximately 290,000 clones, with approximately 90% seen only once. The ten largest account for 0.7% to 0.9% of the sample. Sequences were obtained from peripheral blood. Receptors originate from a man aged 30 to 45 with acute or convalescent COVID-19.

The rearrangement uses TRBV6-5 and TRBJ1-4, with 7 bases identical to TRBD1. Looked up from germline, CDR1 is MNHEY and CDR2 is SVGAGI. V lost 6 bases and J lost 8; bases outside the gene matches: 0. This CDR3 has 11 residues. CDR3 DNA: TGTGCCAGCAGGACAGGGGAAAAACTGTTTTTT. This sequence encodes CASRTGEKLFF.

The J gene is TRBJ2-7, the V gene TRBV14; 7 nucleotides line up with TRBD1. CDR3 size: 15 residues. Trimming removed 4 bases from V and 2 bases from J; junction bases left unmatched: 8. Germline CDR1 SGHDN, CDR2 FVKESK. Here the CDR3 reads CASSPFLGQTYEQYF. The DNA for the CDR3 is TGTGCCAGCAGCCCGTTTCTGGGACAGACCTACGAGCAGTACTTC.

This clone was detected only once. The gene calls are TRBV18 and TRBJ2-1; D unclear. Germline CDR1 KGHSH, CDR2 LQKENI. The CDR3 extends over 11 amino acids. With 6 bases removed from V and 5 bases from J, the gap between germline ends came to 5 bases. The CDR3 sequence is CASSPNNEQFF. In DNA form, the CDR3 reads TGTGCCAGCTCCCCTAACAATGAGCAGTTCTTC. Combining the CDR3 with reference TRBV18 and TRBJ2-1 gives the whole variable domain NAGVMQNPRHLVRRRGQEARLRCSPMKGHSHVYWYRQLPEEGLKFMVYLQKENIIDESGMPKERFSAEFPKEGPSILRIQQVVRGDSAAYFCASSPNNEQFFGPGTRLTVL.

The chain has TRBV28 and TRBJ1-2, with TRBD1 matching 7 bases. V gave up 5 bases and J gave up 5 bases; unmatched junction bases: 11. CDR1 is MDHEN, CDR2 SYDVKM, per germline. The CDR3 contains 15 residues. The CDR3 region is CASSPGQVVGYGYTF. CDR3 nucleotide sequence: TGTGCCAGCAGTCCAGGACAGGTGGTGGGGTATGGCTACACCTTC.

The chain employs TRBV5-1 and TRBJ1-2, with D tentatively TRBD1 (6 bases). Germline loops: CDR1 SGHRS, CDR2 YFSETQ. The CDR3 runs 15 residues. V was pared by 4 bases and J by 0 bases, with 13 bases between. CDR3 amino acids: CASSLGTYANYGYTF. The CDR3 DNA sequence: TGCGCCAGCAGCCTAGGGACATACGCTAACTATGGCTACACCTTC. Drawing the rest from reference TRBV5-1 and TRBJ1-2, the complete variable domain is KAGVTQTPRYLIKTRGQQVTLSCSPISGHRSVSWYQQTPGQGLQFLFEYFSETQRNKGNFPGRFSGRQFSNSRSEMNVSTLELGDSALYLCASSLGTYANYGYTFGSGTRLTVV.

J is TRBJ1-6 and V is TRBV30, with a weak D call TRBD1 (5 bases). V lost 1 base and J lost 17, with 15 bases in between. The germline gives CDR1 GTSNPN, CDR2 SVGIG (reference sequence). The CDR3 length is 12 residues. CDR3 in DNA: TGTGCCTGGAGTGGGCCGGAGGGGAGGGTCCACTTT. As protein: CAWSGPEGRVHF. The variable domain in full, completed from reference TRBV30 and TRBJ1-6, reads SQTIHQWPATLVQPVGSPLSLECTVEGTSNPNLYWYRQAAGRGLQLLFYSVGIGQISSEVPQNLSASRPQDRQFILSSKKLLLSDSGFYLCAWSGPEGRVHFGNGTRLTVT.